These 18 T cell receptor beta chains were sequenced from one sample in a study of cytomegalovirus exposure and HLA in healthy donors. The PCR made use of 60 Vbeta and 13 Jbeta primers. Sequencing was performed with immunoSEQ multiplex PCR; in TCRdb, only in-frame clones are kept and a portion is missing. The sample's table shows tens of thousands of clones. Sequences were obtained from PBMCs. These receptors were obtained from a female donor in good health and CMV-seropositive.

The chain couples TRBV4-2 to TRBJ2-1, with 9 positions matching TRBD2. This CDR3 region has 15 residues. Germline loops: CDR1 LGHNA, CDR2 YNFKEQ. Trimming cost V 4 bases and J 6 bases; bases outside gene matches: 7. The CDR3 bases are TGTGCCAGCAGCCCCGTCTCGACTAGCGGCAATGAGCAGTTCTTC. This codes for CASSPVSTSGNEQFF.

For this clone: One end of the junction varies from germline; a read error may be responsible. The chain joins TRBV20-1 to TRBJ2-7; no reliable D call. The CDR3 totals 8 residues. Germline assignment: CDR1 DFQATT and CDR2 SNEGSKA (reference sequence). The CDR3 here is CSASLHGF. In nucleotides, the CDR3 is TGCAGTGCTAGCCTCCACGGCTTC.

In the case of this clone: The junction departs from the called germline gene at one end, perhaps through a read error. The chain carries TRBV15 and TRBJ1-4; D ambiguous. The CDR3 loop spans 20 amino acids. Germline CDR1 and CDR2: LNHNV and YYDKDF (reference sequence). In nucleotides, the CDR3 is TGTGCCACCAGCGGAGACTTATTGGGCAGGATCGGTCAGGTTAATGAAAAACTGTTTTTT. This sequence encodes CATSGDLLGRIGQVNEKLFF.

As concerns this clone: A junction boundary mismatches the germline segment, possibly from a read error. This chain links TRBV2 with TRBJ1-1, with TRBD1 matching over 7 bases. CDR1 and CDR2 (germline): SNHLY, FYNNEI. This CDR3 is 17 amino acids long. DNA for the CDR3: TGTGCCAGCAGTCATGACAGGGAGAAGTCTTCGAACGCTGAAGCTTTCTTT. Amino acid sequence: CASSHDREKSSNAEAFF. Full variable domain (rest looked up from reference TRBV2 and TRBJ1-1): EPEVTQTPSHQVTQMGQEVILRCVPISNHLYFYWYRQILGQKVEFLVSFYNNEISEKSEIFDDQFSVERPDGSNFTLKIRSTKLEDSAMYFCASSHDREKSSNAEAFFGQGTRLTVV.

The chain combines TRBV5-1 with TRBJ2-7; 9 nucleotides match TRBD1. The CDR3 spans 15 residues. Unmatched junction bases numbered 7, after V lost 2 bases and J lost 4 bases. Germline V lookup: CDR1 SGHRS, CDR2 YFSETQ. CDR3: CASSLQGASQYEQYF. As DNA, the CDR3 is TGCGCCAGCAGCTTACAGGGGGCATCCCAATACGAGCAGTACTTC.

The chain is built from TRBV18 and TRBJ2-7; 10 bases align to TRBD1. The CDR3 totals 15 residues. Trimming took 4 bases from V and 3 from J; bases not matched to a gene: 6. Germline-derived CDR1 and CDR2 are KGHSH and LQKENI. CDR3 bases: TGTGCCAGCTCACTTGGGACAGGGGATGACTACGAGCAGTACTTC. The encoded protein is CASSLGTGDDYEQYF. The full variable domain, its missing parts supplied by reference TRBV18 and TRBJ2-7, is NAGVMQNPRHLVRRRGQEARLRCSPMKGHSHVYWYRQLPEEGLKFMVYLQKENIIDESGMPKERFSAEFPKEGPSILRIQQVVRGDSAAYFCASSLGTGDDYEQYFGPGTRLTVT.

J is TRBJ1-2 and V is TRBV5-1; unclear D gene. This CDR3 has 13 residues. The V and J ends lost 6 bases and 6 bases respectively, with 15 bases between them. The germline V gene has CDR1 SGHRS and CDR2 YFSETQ. The CDR3 DNA reads TGCGCCAGCAAAAGCCGGGAGGAACATGGCTACACCTTC. It translates to CASKSREEHGYTF.

DNA for the CDR3: TGTGCCAGCAGCTTTGGGCAGGGTATAAACGAGCAGTACTTC. Encoded protein: CASSFGQGINEQYF. The V and J genes are TRBV7-9 and TRBJ2-7; a possible D gene is TRBD1 (5 bases). CDR1 is SEHNR and CDR2 is FQNEAQ in the germline V gene (reference sequence). The CDR3 runs to 14 residues. The germline V and J ends were trimmed by 3 bases and 5 bases, with 14 bases remaining between them. The full variable domain, with the rest looked up from reference TRBV7-9 and TRBJ2-7, is DTGVSQNPRHKITKRGQNVTFRCDPISEHNRLYWYRQTLGQGPEFLTYFQNEAQLEKSRLLSDRFSAERPKGSFSTLEIQRTEQGDSAMYLCASSFGQGINEQYFGPGTRLTVT.

For the CDR3, the DNA is TGTGCCAGCTCGTCCGGGACAGGACTCTATGGCTACACCTTC. Translated, it gives CASSSGTGLYGYTF. The chain has TRBV18 and TRBJ1-2, with TRBD1 matching over 8 bases. V lost 6 bases, J lost 4 bases, and 7 bases stayed unmatched. The CDR3 covers 14 residues. Per germline, CDR1 KGHSH and CDR2 LQKENI.

V usage is TRBV7-2 and J usage is TRBJ2-7; 7 bases fit TRBD2. Germline V gene lookup returns CDR1 SGHTA and CDR2 FQGNSA. V lost 2 bases to trimming and J lost 4 bases; unmatched junction nucleotides: 5. The CDR3 sequence is 14 residues long. The CDR3 loop is CASSLPRGTYEQYF. The DNA of the CDR3 is TGTGCCAGCAGCTTACCGCGGGGGACTTACGAGCAGTACTTC.

J is TRBJ2-7 and V is TRBV29-1; TRBD2 might be the D (5 bases). V was cut by 4 bases and J by 3 bases, with 13 bases left in between. The germline V gene encodes CDR1 SQVTM and CDR2 ANQGSEA. The CDR3 sequence is 13 residues long. CDR3 region: CSVGGLNDYEQYF. CDR3 nucleotides: TGCAGCGTTGGAGGGCTAAACGACTACGAGCAGTACTTC.

The J gene is TRBJ2-2, the V gene TRBV25-1, with 7 bases lining up with TRBD1. The germline gives CDR1 MGHDK, CDR2 SYGVNS. The V segment lost 8 bases and the J segment 2 bases; nucleotides outside the gene matches: 5. The CDR3 is 14 residues long. CDR3 bases: TGTGCCAGCGCGGACAGGATCAACACCGGGGAGCTGTTTTTT. This encodes CASADRINTGELFF.

V and J are TRBV7-2 and TRBJ2-3, with D hard to call. This CDR3 region has 13 residues. Trimming shortened V by 5 bases and J by 2 bases, and 8 bases separated the two germline ends. CDR1 and CDR2 from the germline V gene are SGHTA and FQGNSA. The CDR3 reads CASSRAFTDTQYF. CDR3 nucleotides: TGTGCCAGCAGCCGAGCTTTCACAGATACGCAGTATTTT.

This rearrangement joins TRBV10-3 to TRBJ2-7; D not resolved. Germline V CDR1 and CDR2: ENHRY, SYGVKD. V shed 3 bases and J shed 2 bases, with 11 bases lying between them. This CDR3 comprises 14 residues. The CDR3 nucleotides are TGTGCCATCAGTGATCCCAGATTTCCCTACGAGCAGTACTTC. It encodes CAISDPRFPYEQYF.

The V call is TRBV2, the J call TRBJ2-7; 7 bases map to TRBD2. V lost 6 bases to trimming and J lost 5 bases; unmatched junction nucleotides: 13. The germline V gene has CDR1 SNHLY and CDR2 FYNNEI. This CDR3 has 15 amino acids. The CDR3 DNA is TGTGCCAGCAGGGAAAGGTGGGCGAGCGGGAACGAGCAGTACTTC. Amino acids: CASRERWASGNEQYF.

This chain uses TRBV5-5 with TRBJ1-2; D remains unclear. The CDR3 loop spans 15 amino acids. V shed 1 base and J shed 0 bases, with 10 bases lying between them. From germline, CDR1 is SGHKS and CDR2 YYEKEE (reference sequence). For the CDR3, the DNA is TGTGCCAGCAGCTTGACAGCGGTGGCTAACTATGGCTACACCTTC. Translating gives CASSLTAVANYGYTF. Using reference TRBV5-5 and TRBJ1-2 for the parts outside the CDR3, the full variable domain is DAGVTQSPTHLIKTRGQQVTLRCSPISGHKSVSWYQQVLGQGPQFIFQYYEKEERGRGNFPDRFSARQFPNYSSELNVNALLLGDSALYLCASSLTAVANYGYTFGSGTRLTVV.

The chain combines TRBV4-3 with TRBJ2-7, with a tentative D call TRBD2 (6 bases). Trimming took 3 bases from V and 2 from J, leaving 20 bases between them. CDR3 length: 17 amino acids. Germline V gene lookup returns CDR1 LGHNA and CDR2 YSLEER. CDR3 bases: TGCGCCAGCAGCCAGGAGTCGTGGAGGGGCGAAACCTACGAGCAGTACTTC. Translated, it gives CASSQESWRGETYEQYF.

This chain connects TRBV20-1 to TRBJ1-1, with D perhaps matching TRBD1 (5 bases). CDR1 is DFQATT and CDR2 is SNEGSKA in the germline V gene (reference sequence). The germline V and J ends were trimmed by 3 bases and 6 bases, with 8 bases remaining between them. CDR3 size: 11 residues. CDR3 residues: CSARGQSEAFF. Here the CDR3 DNA reads TGCAGTGCTAGGGGGCAATCTGAAGCTTTCTTT.